This TCR beta chain was sequenced during a study of blood T cell repertoires in COVID-19. This clone was seen only a few times. Measured with immunoSEQ multiplex PCR; TCRdb has only the in-frame clones, and not every one. The data contain around 230,000 clones, about nine tenths of them singletons. The sequence was obtained from a middle-aged man with COVID-19, enrolled during active disease. Material for sequencing was peripheral blood.

CDR3 sequence: CASSLAPLAGREQYF. The CDR3 coding sequence is TGTGCCAGCAGTTTAGCCCCACTAGCGGGGCGCGAGCAGTACTTC. The chain employs TRBV27 and TRBJ2-7; 10 positions agree with TRBD2. Losses at the gene ends were 2 bases for V and 6 bases for J; bases not matched to a gene: 7. From germline, CDR1 is MNHEY and CDR2 SMNVEV (reference sequence). The CDR3 contains 15 residues.